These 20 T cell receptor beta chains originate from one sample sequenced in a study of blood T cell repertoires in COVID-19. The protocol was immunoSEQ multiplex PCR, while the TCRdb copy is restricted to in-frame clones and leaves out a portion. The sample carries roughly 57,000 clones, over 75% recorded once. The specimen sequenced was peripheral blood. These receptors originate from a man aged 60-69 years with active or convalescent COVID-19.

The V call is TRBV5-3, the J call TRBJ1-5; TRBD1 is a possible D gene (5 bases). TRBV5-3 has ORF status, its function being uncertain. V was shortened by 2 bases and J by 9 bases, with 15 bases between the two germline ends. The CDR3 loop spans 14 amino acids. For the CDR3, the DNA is TGTGCCAGAAGCTTAGAGCAGGGCGAGGCGCCCCAGCATTTT. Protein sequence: CARSLEQGEAPQHF.

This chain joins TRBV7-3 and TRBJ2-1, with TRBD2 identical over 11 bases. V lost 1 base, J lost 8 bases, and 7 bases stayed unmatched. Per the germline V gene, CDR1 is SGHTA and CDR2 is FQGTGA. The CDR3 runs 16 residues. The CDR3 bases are TGTGCCAGCAGCTTAAGGCTAGCGGGGGGTTTTGATGAGCAGTTCTTC. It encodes CASSLRLAGGFDEQFF.

CDR3 sequence reads: CASSLSQGISNQPQHF. The DNA of the CDR3 is TGTGCCAGCAGTTTATCACAGGGGATTAGCAATCAGCCCCAGCATTTT. The chain couples TRBV27 to TRBJ1-5; 7 bases match TRBD1. Trimming at V came to 0 bases and at J to 0 bases, leaving 2 bases not matched to a gene. Germline V gene sequence: CDR1 MNHEY, CDR2 SMNVEV (reference sequence). The CDR3 totals 16 residues.

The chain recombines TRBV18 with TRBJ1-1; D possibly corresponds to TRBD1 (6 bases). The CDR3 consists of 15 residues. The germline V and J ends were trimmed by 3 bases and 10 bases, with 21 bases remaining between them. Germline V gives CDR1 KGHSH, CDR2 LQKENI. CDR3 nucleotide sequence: TGTGCCAGCTCACCGCTAGAACCGGAAGGGGGAAGAGCTTTCTTT. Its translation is CASSPLEPEGGRAFF.

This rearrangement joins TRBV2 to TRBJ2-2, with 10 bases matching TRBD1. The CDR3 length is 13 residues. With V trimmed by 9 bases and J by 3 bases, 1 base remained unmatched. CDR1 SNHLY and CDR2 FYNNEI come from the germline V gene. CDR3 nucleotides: TGTGCCAGGGACAGGGGGGACACCGGGGAGCTGTTTTTT. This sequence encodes CARDRGDTGELFF.

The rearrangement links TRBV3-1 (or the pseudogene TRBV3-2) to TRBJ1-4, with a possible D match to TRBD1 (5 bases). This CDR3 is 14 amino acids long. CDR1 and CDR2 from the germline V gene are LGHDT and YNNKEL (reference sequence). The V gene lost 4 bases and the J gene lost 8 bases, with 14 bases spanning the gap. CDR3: CASSRGQGSEKLFF. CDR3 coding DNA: TGTGCCAGCAGCCGCGGTCAGGGTTCGGAAAAACTGTTTTTT.

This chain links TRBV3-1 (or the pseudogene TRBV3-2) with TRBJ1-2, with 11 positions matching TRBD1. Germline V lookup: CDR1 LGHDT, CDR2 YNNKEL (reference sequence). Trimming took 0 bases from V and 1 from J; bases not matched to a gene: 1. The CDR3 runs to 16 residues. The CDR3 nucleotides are TGTGCCAGCAGCCAAGAAGGGACAGGGGGTAACTATGGCTACACCTTC. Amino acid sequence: CASSQEGTGGNYGYTF.

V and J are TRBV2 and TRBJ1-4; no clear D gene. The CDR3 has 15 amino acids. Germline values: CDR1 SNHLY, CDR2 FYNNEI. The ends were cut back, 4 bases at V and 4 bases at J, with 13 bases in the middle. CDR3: CASSGQTGINEKLFF. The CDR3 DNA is TGTGCCAGCAGTGGCCAGACCGGGATTAATGAAAAACTGTTTTTT.

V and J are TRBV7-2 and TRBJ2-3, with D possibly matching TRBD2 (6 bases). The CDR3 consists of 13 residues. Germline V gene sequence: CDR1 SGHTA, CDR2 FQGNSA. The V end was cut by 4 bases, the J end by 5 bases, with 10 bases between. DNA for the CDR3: TGTGCCAGCAGCTCAACGCGGGGAGATACGCAGTATTTT. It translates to CASSSTRGDTQYF.

The CDR3 region is CACTGQGRGNTIYF. CDR3 DNA: TGTGCCTGCACGGGACAGGGGCGCGGAAACACCATATATTTT. J is TRBJ1-3 and V is TRBV30, with 10 bases identical to TRBD1. Germline loops: CDR1 GTSNPN, CDR2 SVGIG (reference sequence). J gave up 4 bases and V 6 bases, and 6 bases lay outside the gene matches. CDR3 size: 14 residues.

This CDR3 reads CASSPPEGNLYPDTQYF. CDR3 bases: TGTGCCAGCAGCCCTCCGGAGGGGAACCTTTACCCAGATACGCAGTATTTT. V and J are TRBV9 and TRBJ2-3, with a weak D call TRBD2 (6 bases). From germline, CDR1 is SGDLS and CDR2 YYNGEE. V shed 4 bases and J shed 4 bases, with 22 bases lying between them. This CDR3 contains 17 residues.

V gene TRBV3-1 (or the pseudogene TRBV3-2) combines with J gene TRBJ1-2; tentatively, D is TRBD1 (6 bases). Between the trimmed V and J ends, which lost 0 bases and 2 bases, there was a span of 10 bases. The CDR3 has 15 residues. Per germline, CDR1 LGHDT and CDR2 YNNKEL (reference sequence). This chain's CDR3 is CASSQDWGTNYGYTF. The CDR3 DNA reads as TGTGCCAGCAGCCAAGATTGGGGGACAAACTATGGCTACACCTTC.

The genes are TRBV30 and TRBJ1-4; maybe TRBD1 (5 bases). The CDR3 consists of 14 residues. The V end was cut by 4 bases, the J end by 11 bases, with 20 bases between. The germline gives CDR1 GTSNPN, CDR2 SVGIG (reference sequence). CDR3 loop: CAWNPGGGWGKLFF. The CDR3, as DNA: TGTGCCTGGAACCCCGGCGGGGGGTGGGGGAAACTGTTTTTT.

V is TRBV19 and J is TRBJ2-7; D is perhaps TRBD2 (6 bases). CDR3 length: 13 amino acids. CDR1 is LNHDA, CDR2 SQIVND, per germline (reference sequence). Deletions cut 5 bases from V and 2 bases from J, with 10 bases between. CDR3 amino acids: CASSWRGTYEQYF. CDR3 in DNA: TGTGCCAGTAGTTGGAGGGGCACCTACGAGCAGTACTTC.

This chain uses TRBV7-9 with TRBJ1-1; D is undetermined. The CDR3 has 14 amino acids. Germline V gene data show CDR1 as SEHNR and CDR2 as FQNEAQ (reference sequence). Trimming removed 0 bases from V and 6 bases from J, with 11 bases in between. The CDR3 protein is CASSLAPQAPEAFF. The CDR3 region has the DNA TGTGCCAGCAGCTTAGCTCCTCAGGCCCCTGAAGCTTTCTTT. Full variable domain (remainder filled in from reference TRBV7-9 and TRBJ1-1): DTGVSQNPRHKITKRGQNVTFRCDPISEHNRLYWYRQTLGQGPEFLTYFQNEAQLEKSRLLSDRFSAERPKGSFSTLEIQRTEQGDSAMYLCASSLAPQAPEAFFGQGTRLTVV.

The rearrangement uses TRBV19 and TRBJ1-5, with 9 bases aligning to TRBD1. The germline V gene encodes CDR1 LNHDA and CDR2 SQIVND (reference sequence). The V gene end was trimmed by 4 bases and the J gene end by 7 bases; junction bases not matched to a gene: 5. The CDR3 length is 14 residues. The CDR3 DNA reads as TGTGCCAGTAGTAACAGGGGGCGCGAACAGCCCCAGCATTTT. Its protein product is CASSNRGREQPQHF.

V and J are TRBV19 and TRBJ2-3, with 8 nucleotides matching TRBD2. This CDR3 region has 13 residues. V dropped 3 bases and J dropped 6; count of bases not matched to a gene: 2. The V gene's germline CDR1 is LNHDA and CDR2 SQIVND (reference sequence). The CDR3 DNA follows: TGTGCCAGTAGTATGCGACTAGCGGATACGCAGTATTTT. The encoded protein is CASSMRLADTQYF. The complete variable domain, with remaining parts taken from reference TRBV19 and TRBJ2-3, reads DGGITQSPKYLFRKEGQNVTLSCEQNLNHDAMYWYRQDPGQGLRLIYYSQIVNDFQKGDIAEGYSVSREKKESFPLTVTSAQKNPTAFYLCASSMRLADTQYFGPGTRLTVL.

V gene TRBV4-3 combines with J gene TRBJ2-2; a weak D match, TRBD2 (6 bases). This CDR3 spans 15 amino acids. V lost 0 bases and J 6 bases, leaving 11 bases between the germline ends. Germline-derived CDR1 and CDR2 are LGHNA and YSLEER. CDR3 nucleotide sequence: TGCGCCAGCAGCCAAGACCGGGGGACGTCCGGGGAGCTGTTTTTT. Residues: CASSQDRGTSGELFF.

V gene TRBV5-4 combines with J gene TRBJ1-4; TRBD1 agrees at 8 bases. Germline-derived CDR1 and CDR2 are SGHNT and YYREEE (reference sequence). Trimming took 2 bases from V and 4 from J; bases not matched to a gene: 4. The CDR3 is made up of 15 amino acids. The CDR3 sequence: CASSFGGQVNEKLFF. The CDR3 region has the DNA TGTGCCAGCAGCTTCGGGGGACAGGTTAATGAAAAACTGTTTTTT.

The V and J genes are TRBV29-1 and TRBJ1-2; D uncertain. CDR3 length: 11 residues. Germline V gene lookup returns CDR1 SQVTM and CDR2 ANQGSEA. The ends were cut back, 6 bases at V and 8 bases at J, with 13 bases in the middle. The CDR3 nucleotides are TGCAGCGTCGGGAGTTTAGAGGGCTACACCTTC. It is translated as CSVGSLEGYTF.